This T cell receptor beta chain was retrieved from a study of control samples from healthy donors and cancer patients. The germline CDR1 and CDR2 sequences are ENHRY and SYGVKD. CDR3 size: 13 residues. Trimming removed 9 bases from V and 5 bases from J, with 14 bases in between. Sequencing was performed with immunoSEQ multiplex PCR; in TCRdb, only in-frame clones are kept and a portion is missing. The sample lists approximately 150,000 clones, roughly 88% occurring once. V is TRBV10-3 and J is TRBJ1-5; possibly TRBD1 for D (5 bases). The sequencing input was blood. This sequence was found in a man aged 18 to 30 in good health. For the CDR3, the DNA is TGTGCCATGGGGGGAGGGTCCGATCAGCCCCAGCATTTT. It translates to CAMGGGSDQPQHF.